The 6 T cell receptor beta chains given below trace back to one sample, sequenced in a study of T cell clonality in common variable immunodeficiency. Study-level findings and limits: Reportedly, TCR beta sequences from common variable immunodeficiency showed fewer deletions and N-nucleotide insertions.

TCRdb's table, derived via immunoSEQ multiplex PCR, lists solely in-frame clones and lacks some. In total the sample includes around 24,000 clones, none of them seen once. No antigen is known for these receptors. The specimen sequenced was peripheral blood mononuclear cells. These receptor sequences come from a human donor with common variable immunodeficiency.

A word on this clone: The read finishes 3 residues shy of the CDR3 end, and the germline J gene is used to complete it. The chain combines TRBV18 with TRBJ2-7; no definite D call. V was pared by 6 bases and J by 4 bases, with 10 bases between. The germline V gene encodes CDR1 KGHSH and CDR2 LQKENI. The CDR3 covers 12 residues. Partial CDR3 DNA: TGTGCCAGCTCCTCTGACACTTACGAG. Its protein product is CASSSDTYE. The whole CDR3 is CASSSDTYEQYF. Using reference TRBV18 and TRBJ2-7 for the parts outside the CDR3, the full variable domain is NAGVMQNPRHLVRRRGQEARLRCSPMKGHSHVYWYRQLPEEGLKFMVYLQKENIIDESGMPKERFSAEFPKEGPSILRIQQVVRGDSAAYFCASSSDTYEQYFGPGTRLTVT.

The sample holds many counts of this clone. The read ends 3 residues shy of where the CDR3 ends; the end is completed using the germline J gene. J is TRBJ2-7 and V is TRBV18; D call uncertain. V was shortened by 3 bases and J by 0 bases, with 9 bases between the two germline ends. Germline V CDR1 and CDR2: KGHSH, LQKENI. This CDR3 is 14 amino acids long. The CDR3 loop is CASSPDTRSYEQYF. CDR3 bases read: TGTGCCAGCTCACCCGACACCCGCTCCTACGAG.

In its sample, this clone was seen many times. The read stops 3 residues short of the end of the CDR3; the missing end is completed from the germline J gene. The chain has TRBV30 and TRBJ1-2; possible D gene TRBD1, 5 bases. The CDR3 runs 14 residues. The germline CDR1 and CDR2 sequences are GTSNPN and SVGIG (reference sequence). The sequenced CDR3 bases are TGTGCCTGGAGGGTCGACAGCATCCCAGGAGGC. This codes for CAWRVDSIPGG. In full, the CDR3 reads CAWRVDSIPGGYTF.

This clone came up many times. The read ends 3 residues shy of where the CDR3 ends; the end is completed using the germline J gene. The V and J genes are TRBV20-1 and TRBJ2-7, with 11 bases fitting TRBD2. Germline V gene data show CDR1 as DFQATT and CDR2 as SNEGSKA (reference sequence). The ends lost 1 base at V and 6 bases at J; junction bases unmatched: 5. This CDR3 contains 14 residues. The CDR3: CSARGSLAGGEQYF. The part of the CDR3 DNA that was read is TGCAGTGCTAGAGGATCGCTAGCGGGAGGCGAG.

CDR3 amino acids: CASSWTLGGYEQYF. Incomplete CDR3 DNA: TGCGCCAGCAGCTGGACCTTAGGGGGCTACGAG. J is TRBJ2-7 and V is TRBV5-1; the D gene is possibly TRBD1 (6 bases). Read coverage stops 3 residues before the CDR3 terminus; the germline J gene supplies the remainder. Deletions cut 3 bases from V and 3 bases from J, with 13 bases between. Per germline, CDR1 SGHRS and CDR2 YFSETQ. The CDR3 covers 14 residues.

About this clone: The CDR3 extends 3 residues past the end of the read, so its final part is completed from the germline J gene. The V gene is TRBV18, the J gene TRBJ2-2; D remains unclear. V was cut by 8 bases and J by 1 base, with 8 bases left in between. The CDR3 contains 13 residues. CDR1 is KGHSH, CDR2 LQKENI, per germline. The DNA read from the CDR3 is TGTGCCAGCCTACGATTGAACACCGGGGAG. Protein: CASLRLNTGE. The CDR3 in full is CASLRLNTGELFF. Complete variable domain (other parts from reference TRBV18 and TRBJ2-2): NAGVMQNPRHLVRRRGQEARLRCSPMKGHSHVYWYRQLPEEGLKFMVYLQKENIIDESGMPKERFSAEFPKEGPSILRIQQVVRGDSAAYFCASLRLNTGELFFGEGSRLTVL.